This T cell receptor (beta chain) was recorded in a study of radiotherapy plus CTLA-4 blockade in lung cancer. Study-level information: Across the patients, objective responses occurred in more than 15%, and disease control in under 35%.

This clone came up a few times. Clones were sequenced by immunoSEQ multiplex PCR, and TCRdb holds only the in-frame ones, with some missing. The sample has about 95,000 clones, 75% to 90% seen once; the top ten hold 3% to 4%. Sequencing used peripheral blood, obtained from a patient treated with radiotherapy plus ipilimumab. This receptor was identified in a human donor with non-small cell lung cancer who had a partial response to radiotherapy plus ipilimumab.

CDR3 coding DNA: TGTGCCAGCAGCTTAGTCCGACAGGCGTCCTACAATGAGCAGTTCTTC. Protein sequence: CASSLVRQASYNEQFF. This chain connects TRBV11-2 to TRBJ2-1; maybe TRBD1 (6 bases). Trimming took off 1 base at V and 1 base at J, with 11 bases between the two ends. CDR3 length: 16 residues. Germline assignment: CDR1 SGHAT and CDR2 FQNNGV.